A selection of T cell receptor beta chains follows, all from one sample in a study of blood T cell repertoires in COVID-19. The data were produced by immunoSEQ multiplex PCR, yet TCRdb's version contains in-frame clones alone and is incomplete. Of around 220,000 clones in the sample, approximately 80% were seen once. Sequencing was performed on peripheral blood. Receptor source: a woman aged 80 or over with acute or convalescent COVID-19. Each CDR3 is given with its conserved first and last residue. Fields, in order: clone size, D gene, J gene, V gene, CDR3 protein, CDR3 DNA. The D gene is left open where the match is weak. Only part of the rows carry a size: once, few, many, or a class if the clone is expanded.

abundance: NA
d_gene: NA
j_gene: TRBJ1-1
v_gene: TRBV30
CDR3aa: CAWTSLPESGNDEAFF
CDR3nt: TGTGCCTGGACCTCCTTGCCGGAATCAGGAAATGATGAAGCTTTCTTT

abundance: NA
d_gene: NA
j_gene: TRBJ2-7
v_gene: TRBV30
CDR3aa: CAGGRETYEQYF
CDR3nt: TGTGCCGGGGGGCGGGAGACCTACGAGCAGTACTTC

abundance: NA
d_gene: TRBD1
j_gene: TRBJ1-4
v_gene: TRBV11-3
CDR3aa: CASSLGTGLTTNEKLFF
CDR3nt: TGTGCCAGCAGCTTAGGGACAGGCCTAACAACTAATGAAAAACTGTTTTTT

abundance: once
d_gene: TRBD2
j_gene: TRBJ2-1
v_gene: TRBV11-3
CDR3aa: CASSLASSGSSYNEQFF
CDR3nt: TGTGCCAGCAGCTTAGCCTCTAGCGGGAGTAGCTACAATGAGCAGTTCTTC

abundance: once
d_gene: NA
j_gene: TRBJ2-2
v_gene: TRBV7-6
CDR3aa: CASSLASGTNTGELFF
CDR3nt: TGTGCCAGCAGCTTAGCGTCGGGAACGAACACCGGGGAGCTGTTTTTT

abundance: few
d_gene: TRBD1
j_gene: TRBJ1-4
v_gene: TRBV14
CDR3aa: CASSRVTGGEKLFF
CDR3nt: TGTGCCAGCAGCCGGGTGACAGGGGGTGAAAAACTGTTTTTT

abundance: once
d_gene: TRBD2
j_gene: TRBJ2-4
v_gene: TRBV4-1
CDR3aa: CASSQVGLAGGQIAKNIQYF
CDR3nt: TGCGCCAGCAGCCAAGTGGGCCTAGCGGGAGGCCAGATAGCCAAAAACATTCAGTACTTC

abundance: NA
d_gene: NA
j_gene: TRBJ1-4
v_gene: TRBV18
CDR3aa: CASSPGRDNEKLFF
CDR3nt: TGTGCCAGCTCACCGGGGAGGGATAATGAAAAACTGTTTTTT

abundance: NA
d_gene: NA
j_gene: TRBJ2-3
v_gene: TRBV25-1
CDR3aa: CASRGGFGTDTQYF
CDR3nt: TGTGCCAGCAGGGGGGGTTTCGGGACAGATACGCAGTATTTT

abundance: NA
d_gene: TRBD1
j_gene: TRBJ2-7
v_gene: TRBV14
CDR3aa: CASSQGGTGSYEQYF
CDR3nt: TGTGCCAGCAGCCAAGGGGGGACAGGTTCCTACGAGCAGTACTTC

abundance: NA
d_gene: NA
j_gene: TRBJ2-2
v_gene: TRBV9
CDR3aa: CASSGGKSMGGELFF
CDR3nt: TGTGCCAGCAGCGGAGGAAAGTCAATGGGTGGGGAGCTGTTTTTT

abundance: NA
d_gene: TRBD1
j_gene: TRBJ1-4
v_gene: TRBV18
CDR3aa: CASSRRTGELNEKLFF
CDR3nt: TGTGCCAGCTCCAGAAGGACAGGGGAACTTAATGAAAAACTGTTTTTT

abundance: few
d_gene: TRBD1
j_gene: TRBJ2-7
v_gene: TRBV5-1
CDR3aa: CASSTNGQAYEQYF
CDR3nt: TGCGCCAGCAGCACGAACGGACAGGCCTACGAGCAGTACTTC

abundance: NA
d_gene: TRBD1
j_gene: TRBJ1-1
v_gene: TRBV18
CDR3aa: CASSLSDRVTEAFF
CDR3nt: TGTGCCAGCTCACTATCGGACAGGGTCACTGAAGCTTTCTTT

abundance: NA
d_gene: TRBD2
j_gene: TRBJ2-7
v_gene: TRBV12-3/TRBV12-4
CDR3aa: CATDGGSYEQYF
CDR3nt: TGTGCCACCGACGGGGGGAGCTACGAGCAGTACTTC

abundance: NA
d_gene: NA
j_gene: TRBJ2-1
v_gene: TRBV5-5
CDR3aa: CASSLDLTSYNEQFF
CDR3nt: TGTGCCAGCAGCCTCGACCTAACTAGTTACAATGAGCAGTTCTTC

abundance: NA
d_gene: TRBD1
j_gene: TRBJ1-2
v_gene: TRBV27
CDR3aa: CASSSVGQELTANYGYTF
CDR3nt: TGTGCCAGCAGTTCAGTGGGACAGGAGCTAACCGCTAACTATGGCTACACCTTC

abundance: NA
d_gene: TRBD1
j_gene: TRBJ1-6
v_gene: TRBV27
CDR3aa: CASSTGDGSPLHF
CDR3nt: TGTGCCAGCAGCACAGGGGACGGATCACCCCTCCACTTT

abundance: NA
d_gene: TRBD1
j_gene: TRBJ2-1
v_gene: TRBV4-1
CDR3aa: CASSQGGQLIGDEQFF
CDR3nt: TGCGCCAGCAGCCAAGGGGGACAGTTGATCGGCGATGAGCAGTTCTTC

abundance: NA
d_gene: NA
j_gene: TRBJ1-5
v_gene: TRBV28
CDR3aa: CACDSPNYQPQHF
CDR3nt: TGTGCCTGCGATAGTCCGAACTATCAGCCCCAGCATTTT

abundance: NA
d_gene: TRBD2
j_gene: TRBJ2-2
v_gene: TRBV4-2
CDR3aa: CASSQVLAGANTGELFF
CDR3nt: TGTGCCAGCAGCCAAGTGCTAGCGGGAGCGAACACCGGGGAGCTGTTTTTT

abundance: NA
d_gene: NA
j_gene: TRBJ2-1
v_gene: TRBV11-2
CDR3aa: CASSYPRAGTPQQFF
CDR3nt: TGTGCCAGCAGCTACCCCAGGGCGGGGACCCCGCAGCAGTTCTTC

abundance: once
d_gene: NA
j_gene: TRBJ2-1
v_gene: TRBV7-6
CDR3aa: CASSLVGGGRNEQFF
CDR3nt: TGTGCCAGCAGCTTAGTAGGGGGGGGCCGAAATGAGCAGTTCTTC

abundance: NA
d_gene: TRBD2
j_gene: TRBJ2-5
v_gene: TRBV5-4
CDR3aa: CASSRGLAGTSRETQYF
CDR3nt: TGTGCCAGCAGCCGCGGACTAGCGGGGACGTCTAGAGAGACCCAGTACTTC

abundance: NA
d_gene: TRBD1
j_gene: TRBJ1-2
v_gene: TRBV11-2
CDR3aa: CASSLGTANYGYTF
CDR3nt: TGTGCCAGCAGCTTGGGGACAGCTAACTATGGCTACACCTTC

abundance: once
d_gene: NA
j_gene: TRBJ1-5
v_gene: TRBV6-5
CDR3aa: CASSRQESNQPQHF
CDR3nt: TGTGCCAGCAGCCGACAGGAAAGCAATCAGCCCCAGCATTTT

abundance: NA
d_gene: TRBD1
j_gene: TRBJ1-6
v_gene: TRBV30
CDR3aa: CACPGQGISPLHF
CDR3nt: TGTGCCTGTCCGGGACAGGGGATTTCACCCCTCCACTTT

abundance: NA
d_gene: TRBD1
j_gene: TRBJ2-7
v_gene: TRBV28
CDR3aa: CASSFRDRAFSQYF
CDR3nt: TGTGCCAGCAGTTTCCGGGACAGGGCATTTTCGCAGTACTTC

abundance: NA
d_gene: TRBD2
j_gene: TRBJ2-3
v_gene: TRBV11-2
CDR3aa: CASRLNSGSTDTQYF
CDR3nt: TGTGCCAGCAGGCTTAATAGCGGGAGCACAGATACGCAGTATTTT

abundance: NA
d_gene: TRBD1
j_gene: TRBJ2-7
v_gene: TRBV19
CDR3aa: CASSRQGSSYEQYF
CDR3nt: TGTGCCAGTAGTCGACAGGGAAGCTCCTACGAGCAGTACTTC

abundance: NA
d_gene: NA
j_gene: TRBJ1-4
v_gene: TRBV29-1
CDR3aa: CSAYEDGGEKLFF
CDR3nt: TGCAGCGCGTATGAAGATGGGGGGGAAAAACTGTTTTTT

abundance: NA
d_gene: TRBD2
j_gene: TRBJ2-3
v_gene: TRBV6-6
CDR3aa: CASSSTSGAQDTQYF
CDR3nt: TGTGCCAGCAGTTCGACTAGCGGGGCGCAAGATACGCAGTATTTT

abundance: NA
d_gene: TRBD1
j_gene: TRBJ2-3
v_gene: TRBV3-1/TRBV3-2
CDR3aa: CASTKTGAFTDTQYF
CDR3nt: TGTGCCAGCACAAAGACAGGGGCTTTTACAGATACGCAGTATTTT

abundance: NA
d_gene: TRBD2
j_gene: TRBJ2-5
v_gene: TRBV11-3
CDR3aa: CASSREGTTQETQYF
CDR3nt: TGTGCCAGCAGCCGGGAGGGGACTACCCAAGAGACCCAGTACTTC

abundance: once
d_gene: TRBD2
j_gene: TRBJ2-7
v_gene: TRBV27
CDR3aa: CASTQGLAGDEQYF
CDR3nt: TGTGCCAGCACTCAGGGCCTAGCGGGGGACGAGCAGTACTTC

abundance: NA
d_gene: TRBD1
j_gene: TRBJ1-5
v_gene: TRBV6-6
CDR3aa: CASSSPGQGGQPQHF
CDR3nt: TGTGCCAGCAGTTCCCCGGGACAGGGTGGTCAGCCCCAGCATTTT

abundance: NA
d_gene: TRBD2
j_gene: TRBJ2-1
v_gene: TRBV29-1
CDR3aa: CSASEVAGGPSSYNEQFF
CDR3nt: TGCAGCGCCTCGGAGGTAGCGGGGGGACCAAGCTCCTACAATGAGCAGTTCTTC

abundance: NA
d_gene: NA
j_gene: TRBJ2-1
v_gene: TRBV5-1
CDR3aa: CAIILRGGGNNEQFF
CDR3nt: TGCGCCATCATCCTCAGGGGCGGGGGTAACAATGAGCAGTTCTTC

abundance: NA
d_gene: TRBD1
j_gene: TRBJ2-4
v_gene: TRBV19
CDR3aa: CASRPGQPYF
CDR3nt: TGTGCCAGTAGGCCGGGACAGCCTTACTTC

abundance: few
d_gene: TRBD1
j_gene: TRBJ2-7
v_gene: TRBV4-3
CDR3aa: CASSQDIWTGSSYEQYF
CDR3nt: TGCGCCAGCAGCCAAGATATATGGACAGGGTCTTCCTACGAGCAGTACTTC